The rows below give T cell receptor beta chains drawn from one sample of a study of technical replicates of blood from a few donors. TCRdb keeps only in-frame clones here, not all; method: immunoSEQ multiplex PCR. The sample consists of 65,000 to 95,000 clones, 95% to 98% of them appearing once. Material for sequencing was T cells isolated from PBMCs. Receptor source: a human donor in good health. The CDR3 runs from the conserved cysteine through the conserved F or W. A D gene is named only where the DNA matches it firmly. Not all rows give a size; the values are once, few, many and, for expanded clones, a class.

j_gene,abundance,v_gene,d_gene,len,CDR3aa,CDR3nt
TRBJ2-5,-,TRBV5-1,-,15,CASSLVEKVKETQYF,TGCGCCAGCAGCTTGGTGGAGAAAGTTAAAGAGACCCAGTACTTC
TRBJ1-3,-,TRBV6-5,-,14,CASREEGLGNTIYF,TGTGCCAGCAGGGAGGAGGGGCTCGGAAACACCATATATTTT
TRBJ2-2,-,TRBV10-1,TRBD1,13,CASRDRNTGELFF,TGCGCCAGCCGGGACAGGAACACCGGGGAGCTGTTTTTT
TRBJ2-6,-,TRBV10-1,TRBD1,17,CASSTGTGISGANVLTF,TGCGCCAGCAGTACCGGGACAGGGATCTCTGGGGCCAACGTCCTGACTTTC
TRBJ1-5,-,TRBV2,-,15,CASSYRESHNQPQHF,TGTGCCAGCAGTTACAGGGAATCCCACAATCAGCCCCAGCATTTT
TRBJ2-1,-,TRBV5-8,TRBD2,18,CASSPGGGALPVYNEQFF,TGTGCCAGCAGCCCCGGGGGAGGGGCCCTCCCCGTCTACAATGAGCAGTTCTTC
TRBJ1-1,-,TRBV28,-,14,CASSPADSRTEAFF,TGTGCCAGCAGTCCGGCGGACAGTCGGACTGAAGCTTTCTTT
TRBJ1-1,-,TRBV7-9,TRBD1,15,CASSSSDRAYTEAFF,TGTGCCAGCAGCTCGTCGGACAGGGCTTACACTGAAGCTTTCTTT
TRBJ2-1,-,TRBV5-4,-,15,CASSLTRSGHNEQFF,TGTGCCAGCAGCTTGACCCGCAGCGGGCACAATGAGCAGTTCTTC
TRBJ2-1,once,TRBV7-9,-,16,CASSSEGRGYYNEQFF,TGTGCCAGCAGCTCCGAGGGAAGGGGGTATTACAATGAGCAGTTCTTC
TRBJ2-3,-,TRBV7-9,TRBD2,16,CASSSGTSSSTDTQYF,TGTGCCAGCAGCTCCGGGACTAGCTCTAGCACAGATACGCAGTATTTT
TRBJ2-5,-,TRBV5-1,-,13,CASSGRYQETQYF,TGCGCCAGCAGTGGCAGGTACCAAGAGACCCAGTACTTC
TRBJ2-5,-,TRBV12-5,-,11,CASGFSETQYF,TGTGCTAGTGGTTTCTCAGAGACCCAGTACTTC
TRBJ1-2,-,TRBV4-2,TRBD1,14,CASSQADRGRGYTF,TGTGCCAGCAGCCAAGCAGACAGGGGGAGAGGCTACACCTTC
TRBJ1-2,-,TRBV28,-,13,CASSWSANYGYTF,TGTGCCAGCAGTTGGTCAGCTAACTATGGCTACACCTTC
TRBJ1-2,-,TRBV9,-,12,CASSVDSYGYTF,TGTGCCAGCAGCGTAGACAGCTATGGCTACACCTTC
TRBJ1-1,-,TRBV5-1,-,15,CASSEKERLNTEAFF,TGCGCCAGCAGCGAGAAAGAACGTTTGAACACTGAAGCTTTCTTT
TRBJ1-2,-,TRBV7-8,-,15,CASSLGQGNNYGYTF,TGTGCCAGCAGCTTAGGTCAGGGGAATAACTATGGCTACACCTTC
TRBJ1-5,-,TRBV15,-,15,CATSRVPGGSAPQHF,TGTGCCACCAGCAGAGTTCCGGGGGGGTCAGCGCCCCAGCATTTT
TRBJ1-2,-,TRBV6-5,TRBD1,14,CASSRQGLGSGYTF,TGTGCCAGCAGCAGACAGGGCCTCGGGAGCGGCTACACCTTC
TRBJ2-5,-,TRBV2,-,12,CASMRLQETQYF,TGTGCCAGCATGAGGCTCCAAGAGACCCAGTACTTC
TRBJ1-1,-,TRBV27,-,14,CASSSLHTRNVAFF,TGTGCCAGCAGTTCCTTGCACACCAGGAATGTAGCTTTCTTT
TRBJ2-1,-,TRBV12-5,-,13,CASATHTGNEQFF,TGTGCTAGTGCCACCCACACAGGGAATGAGCAGTTCTTC
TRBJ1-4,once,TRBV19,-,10,CATPGEKLFF,TGTGCCACTCCGGGGGAAAAACTGTTTTTT
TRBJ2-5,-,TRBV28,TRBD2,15,CASSSLAGGLETQYF,TGTGCCAGCAGTTCACTAGCGGGAGGGCTAGAGACCCAGTACTTC
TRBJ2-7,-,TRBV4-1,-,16,CASSQVGQPIPYEQYF,TGCGCCAGCAGCCAAGTCGGACAGCCTATCCCCTACGAGCAGTACTTC
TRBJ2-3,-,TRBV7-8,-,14,CASKMTRTTDTQYF,TGTGCCAGTAAGATGACAAGAACCACAGATACGCAGTATTTT
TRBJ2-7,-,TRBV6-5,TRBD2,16,CASSYSASGGSYEQYF,TGTGCCAGCAGTTACTCGGCTAGCGGGGGGTCCTACGAGCAGTACTTC
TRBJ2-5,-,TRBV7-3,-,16,CASSLTGGGEKETQYF,TGTGCCAGCAGCTTAACTGGAGGGGGGGAAAAAGAGACCCAGTACTTC
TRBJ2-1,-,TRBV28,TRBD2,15,CASSFAGGSGGEQFF,TGTGCCAGCAGTTTTGCGGGAGGGTCAGGTGGTGAGCAGTTCTTC
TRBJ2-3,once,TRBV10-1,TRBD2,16,CASSALAGDSTDTQYF,TGCGCCAGCAGTGCGCTAGCGGGAGATAGCACAGATACGCAGTATTTT
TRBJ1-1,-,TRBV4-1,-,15,CASSQFQGGGTEAFF,TGCGCCAGCAGCCAATTCCAGGGAGGGGGCACTGAAGCTTTCTTT
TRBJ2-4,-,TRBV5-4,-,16,CASSPELGSAKNIQYF,TGTGCCAGCAGCCCGGAGCTTGGATCAGCCAAAAACATTCAGTACTTC
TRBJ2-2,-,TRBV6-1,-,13,CASGRDITGELFF,TGTGCCAGCGGGAGAGACATCACCGGGGAGCTGTTTTTT
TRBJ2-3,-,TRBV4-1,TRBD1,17,CASSQGRNRGRIDTQYF,TGCGCCAGCAGCCAAGGACGGAACAGGGGGCGCATAGATACGCAGTATTTT
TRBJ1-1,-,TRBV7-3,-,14,CASSPFGGGTEAFF,TGTGCCAGCAGCCCCTTTGGGGGAGGCACTGAAGCTTTCTTT
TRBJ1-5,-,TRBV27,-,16,CASSFFGHPSNQPQHF,TGTGCCAGCAGTTTTTTTGGACACCCTAGCAATCAGCCCCAGCATTTT
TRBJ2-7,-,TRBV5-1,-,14,CASSRSAGTYEQYF,TGCGCCAGCAGTCGGTCGGCGGGGACCTACGAGCAGTACTTC
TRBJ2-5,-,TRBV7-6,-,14,CASSFQSGQETQYF,TGTGCCAGCAGCTTCCAATCGGGGCAAGAGACCCAGTACTTC
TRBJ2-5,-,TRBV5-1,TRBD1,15,CASSLTGAIQETQYF,TGCGCCAGCAGCTTGACAGGGGCTATCCAAGAGACCCAGTACTTC
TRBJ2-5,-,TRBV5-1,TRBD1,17,CASSLVGDRGFQETQYF,TGCGCCAGCAGCTTGGTAGGGGACAGGGGTTTCCAAGAGACCCAGTACTTC
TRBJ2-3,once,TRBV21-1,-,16,CASSNVAETSTDTQYF,TGTGCCAGCAGCAACGTAGCGGAGACTAGCACAGATACGCAGTATTTT
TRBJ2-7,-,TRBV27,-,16,CASSSLTGSDVWEQYF,TGTGCCAGCAGTTCCCTAACAGGGTCGGATGTGTGGGAGCAGTACTTC
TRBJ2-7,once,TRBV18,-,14,CASSPLYGVEEQYF,TGTGCCAGCTCACCACTTTACGGGGTGGAGGAGCAGTACTTC
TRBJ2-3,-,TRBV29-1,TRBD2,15,CSVEDWREGTDTQYF,TGCAGCGTTGAAGATTGGCGGGAGGGCACAGATACGCAGTATTTT
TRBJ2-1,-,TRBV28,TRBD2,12,CASRGLGNEQFF,TGTGCCAGCAGAGGACTAGGGAATGAGCAGTTCTTC